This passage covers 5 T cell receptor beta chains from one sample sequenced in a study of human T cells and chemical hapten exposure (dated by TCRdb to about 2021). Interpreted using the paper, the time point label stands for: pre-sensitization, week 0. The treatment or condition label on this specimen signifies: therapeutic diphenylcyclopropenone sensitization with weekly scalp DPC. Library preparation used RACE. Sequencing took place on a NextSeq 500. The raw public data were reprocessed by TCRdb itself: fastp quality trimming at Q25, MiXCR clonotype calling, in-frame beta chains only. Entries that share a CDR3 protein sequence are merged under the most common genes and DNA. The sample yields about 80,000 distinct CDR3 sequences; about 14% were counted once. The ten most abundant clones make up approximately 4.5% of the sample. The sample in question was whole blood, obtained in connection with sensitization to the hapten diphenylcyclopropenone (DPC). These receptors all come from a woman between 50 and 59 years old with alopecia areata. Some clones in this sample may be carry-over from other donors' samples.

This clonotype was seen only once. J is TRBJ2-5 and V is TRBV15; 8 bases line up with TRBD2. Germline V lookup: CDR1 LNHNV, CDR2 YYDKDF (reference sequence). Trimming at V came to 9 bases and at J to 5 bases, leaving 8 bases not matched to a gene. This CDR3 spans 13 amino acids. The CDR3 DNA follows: TGTGCCACTGGGGGACTAGGGGCGGAGACCCAGTACTTC. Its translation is CATGGLGAETQYF.

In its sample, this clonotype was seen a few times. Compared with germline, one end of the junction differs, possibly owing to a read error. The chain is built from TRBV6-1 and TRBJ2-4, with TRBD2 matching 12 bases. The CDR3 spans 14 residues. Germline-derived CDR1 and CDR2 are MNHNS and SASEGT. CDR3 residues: CASSEGLAGGLGSF. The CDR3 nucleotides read TGTGCCAGCAGTGAGGGACTAGCGGGCGGTCTTGGATCCTTC.

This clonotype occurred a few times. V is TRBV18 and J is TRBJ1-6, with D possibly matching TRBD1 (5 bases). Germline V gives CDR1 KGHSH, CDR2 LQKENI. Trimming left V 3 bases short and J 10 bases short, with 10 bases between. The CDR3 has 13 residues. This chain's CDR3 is CASSPGGGSPLHF. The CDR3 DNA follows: TGTGCCAGCTCACCCGGGGGAGGGTCACCCCTCCACTTT. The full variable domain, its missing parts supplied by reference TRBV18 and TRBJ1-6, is NAGVMQNPRHLVRRRGQEARLRCSPMKGHSHVYWYRQLPEEGLKFMVYLQKENIIDESGMPKERFSAEFPKEGPSILRIQQVVRGDSAAYFCASSPGGGSPLHFGNGTRLTVT.

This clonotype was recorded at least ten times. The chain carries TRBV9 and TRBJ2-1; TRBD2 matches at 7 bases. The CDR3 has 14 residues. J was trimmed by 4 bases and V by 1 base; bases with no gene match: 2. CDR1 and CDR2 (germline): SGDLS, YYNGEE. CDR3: CASSVLAEYNEQFF. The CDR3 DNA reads TGTGCCAGCAGCGTACTAGCGGAGTACAATGAGCAGTTCTTC.

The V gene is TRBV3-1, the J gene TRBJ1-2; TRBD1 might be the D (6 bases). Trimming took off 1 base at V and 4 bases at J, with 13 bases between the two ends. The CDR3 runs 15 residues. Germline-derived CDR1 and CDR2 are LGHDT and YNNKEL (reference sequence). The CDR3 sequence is CASSQGQVGSYGYTF. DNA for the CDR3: TGTGCCAGCAGCCAAGGACAGGTCGGGAGCTATGGCTACACCTTC.